The clone carrying this TCR beta chain was picked up a small number of times. What it binds is unknown. This specimen includes other DNA sequences encoding the same CDR3. This entry is derived from a study of cytomegalovirus exposure and HLA in healthy donors. Overall study findings and caveats: According to a subsequent analysis, TCR clusters from the first cohort were inclined to appear together in the roughly 120 validation repertoires.

TCRdb keeps only in-frame clones here, not all; method: immunoSEQ multiplex PCR. Of under 250,000 clones in the sample, more than 85% are singletons; the top ten hold around 13%. The V end was cut by 2 bases, the J end by 2 bases, with 4 bases between. This CDR3 contains 12 residues. From germline, CDR1 is MNHNY and CDR2 SVGAGI (reference sequence). The chain recombines TRBV6-6 with TRBJ2-7; no clear D gene. The receptor's source is a man between 18 and 35 years old in good health and CMV-seropositive. Sequencing input: PBMCs. In nucleotides, the CDR3 is TGTGCCAGCAGTTACAGAACCTACGAGCAGTACTTC. Amino acids: CASSYRTYEQYF.